This TCR beta chain was identified during a study of cytomegalovirus exposure and HLA in healthy donors. This CDR3 has 14 residues. V lost 5 bases to trimming and J lost 1 base; unmatched junction nucleotides: 5. Germline V gives CDR1 GTSNPN, CDR2 SVGIG (reference sequence). This clone showed up just once. Its matching antigen is unknown. TCRdb keeps only in-frame clones here, not all; method: immunoSEQ multiplex PCR. The sample holds fewer than 150,000 clones, around 90% seen once. The study, taken as a whole, reports: The study listed approximately 170 cytomegalovirus-associated TCR beta chains. Most TCR sequences were rare, but some public TCRs occurred in many donors.

The chain couples TRBV30 to TRBJ1-3; 7 bases match TRBD1. This receptor was obtained from a woman aged 18-29 years in good health and CMV-seropositive. Sequencing was carried out using PBMCs. CDR3 residues: CAWGDRTSGNTIYF. As DNA, the CDR3 is TGTGCCTGGGGGGACAGAACTTCTGGAAACACCATATATTTT.